The 13 T cell receptor beta chains presented below share a single source sample, sequenced in a study of blood T cell repertoires in COVID-19. The table came from immunoSEQ multiplex PCR; TCRdb's copy has only in-frame clones and leaves some out. The table has over 150,000 clones, roughly 88% seen once. The sequencing sample was made of peripheral blood. Every receptor here comes from a man at least 80 years old with COVID-19, enrolled during active disease.

In its sample, this clone was seen once. V and J are TRBV7-9 and TRBJ1-2, with TRBD1 identical over 7 bases. There are 13 residues in the CDR3. Germline trimming cut 4 bases from V and 6 bases from J; bases unmatched to any gene: 5. CDR1 is SEHNR, CDR2 FQNEAQ, per germline (reference sequence). This CDR3 is CASSSRDSDGYTF. The CDR3 DNA reads TGTGCCAGCAGCTCCCGGGACAGTGATGGCTACACCTTC.

The genes are TRBV2 and TRBJ1-1; 8 nucleotides line up with TRBD1. Germline-derived CDR1 and CDR2 are SNHLY and FYNNEI. The CDR3 covers 14 residues. With V trimmed by 8 bases and J by 6 bases, 11 bases remained unmatched. The CDR3 reads CASCRDRFNAEAFF. CDR3 nucleotide sequence: TGTGCCAGCTGTAGGGACAGGTTTAATGCTGAAGCTTTCTTT.

The genes are TRBV6-5 and TRBJ1-6, with 7 bases lining up with TRBD1. With V trimmed by 6 bases and J by 8 bases, 7 bases remained unmatched. The germline CDR1 and CDR2 sequences are MNHEY and SVGAGI. This CDR3 has 14 residues. CDR3 nucleotide sequence: TGTGCCAGCAGCCGACAGGGTTCGGATTCACCCCTCCACTTT. This gives the protein CASSRQGSDSPLHF.

The V gene is TRBV6-5, the J gene TRBJ1-5; TRBD1 agrees at 9 bases. V lost 6 bases, J lost 3 bases, and 3 bases stayed unmatched. The CDR3 is 14 residues long. The germline CDR1 and CDR2 sequences are MNHEY and SVGAGI. Written as DNA, the CDR3 is TGTGCCAGCAGGGGGGACAGGGTCAATCAGCCCCAGCATTTT. Translation: CASRGDRVNQPQHF.

V is TRBV7-8 and J is TRBJ2-1; a possible D gene is TRBD2 (6 bases). The germline V gene has CDR1 SGHVS and CDR2 FQNEAQ. The CDR3 runs to 15 residues. The V and J ends lost 5 bases and 0 bases respectively, with 11 bases between them. CDR3 loop: CASSQWGVSYNEQFF. The CDR3 DNA follows: TGTGCCAGCAGCCAATGGGGGGTCTCCTACAATGAGCAGTTCTTC.

The CDR3 loop reads CASRVTGSGYTF. In nucleotides, the CDR3 is TGTGCCAGCAGGGTAACAGGGAGCGGCTACACCTTC. The V gene is TRBV2, the J gene TRBJ1-2; perhaps TRBD1 as D (6 bases). Trimming removed 6 bases from V and 8 bases from J, with 13 bases in between. The V gene's germline CDR1 is SNHLY and CDR2 FYNNEI. This CDR3 has 12 residues.

This chain joins TRBV7-8 and TRBJ1-5; 8 nucleotides match TRBD1. The CDR3 has 17 amino acids. Trimming removed 5 bases from V and 3 bases from J; junction bases left unmatched: 12. CDR1 and CDR2 (germline): SGHVS, FQNEAQ. The CDR3 nucleotides read TGTGCCAGCAGCCCCCTGACAGGGGCGCCCCACAATCAGCCCCAGCATTTT. It is translated as CASSPLTGAPHNQPQHF. The full variable domain, rest sourced from reference TRBV7-8 and TRBJ1-5, is GAGVSQSPRYKVAKRGQDVALRCDPISGHVSLFWYQQALGQGPEFLTYFQNEAQLDKSGLPSDRFFAERPEGSVSTLKIQRTQQEDSAVYLCASSPLTGAPHNQPQHFGDGTRLSIL.

The chain employs TRBV19 and TRBJ2-1; TRBD1 aligns across 10 bases. CDR1 and CDR2 (germline): LNHDA, SQIVND (reference sequence). Unmatched junction bases numbered 3, after V lost 8 bases and J lost 2 bases. CDR3 length: 14 residues. The CDR3 nucleotides read TGTGCCAGTGGGGACAGGGGCACCTACAATGAGCAGTTCTTC. It is translated as CASGDRGTYNEQFF.

The chain carries TRBV7-3 and TRBJ2-2; D is perhaps TRBD2 (5 bases). This CDR3 has 16 residues. From germline, CDR1 is SGHTA and CDR2 FQGTGA. V was clipped by 3 bases and J by 7 bases, with 18 bases between them. Here the CDR3 reads CASSLNGRGVGGELFF. CDR3 DNA: TGTGCCAGCAGCTTGAATGGTCGGGGAGTGGGCGGGGAGCTGTTTTTT.

This clone was counted between two and nine times. The rearrangement joins TRBV19 to TRBJ1-2; 12 nucleotides align to TRBD1. V shed 6 bases and J 6 bases; nucleotides not matched to a gene: 5. The CDR3 spans 14 residues. Germline CDR1 is LNHDA and CDR2 is SQIVND (reference sequence). CDR3 amino acids: CASSPGQGANGYTF. CDR3 coding DNA: TGTGCCAGTAGCCCGGGACAGGGGGCGAATGGCTACACCTTC.

The chain recombines TRBV6-5 with TRBJ2-1, with 8 bases identical to TRBD1. Germline V gives CDR1 MNHEY, CDR2 SVGAGI. The CDR3 runs to 15 residues. The V segment lost 2 bases and the J segment 6 bases; nucleotides outside the gene matches: 6. The CDR3 protein is CASSYPGQGSNEQFF. The DNA for the CDR3 is TGTGCCAGCAGTTACCCCGGACAGGGCAGCAATGAGCAGTTCTTC.

Written as DNA, the CDR3 is TGTGCCAGCAGTGAACGGGACAGGGGGTCCTACGAGCAGTACTTC. Residues: CASSERDRGSYEQYF. The J gene is TRBJ2-7, the V gene TRBV6-1; 11 bases are a match to TRBD1. The germline V gene has CDR1 MNHNS and CDR2 SASEGT. There are 15 residues in the CDR3. The ends lost 2 bases at V and 1 base at J; junction bases unmatched: 1.

The genes are TRBV28 and TRBJ1-1, with a weak D call TRBD1 (5 bases). The V end lost 3 bases, the J end lost 8 bases, and 10 bases lay between the germline ends. CDR1 and CDR2 (germline): MDHEN, SYDVKM. The CDR3 loop spans 12 amino acids. CDR3 amino acids: CASSFSRAEAFF. DNA of the CDR3: TGTGCCAGCAGTTTCTCCAGGGCGGAAGCTTTCTTT.